This T cell receptor (beta chain) was obtained from a study of blood T cell repertoires in COVID-19. Assay used: immunoSEQ multiplex PCR; TCRdb lists only in-frame clones, some missing. Found here are some 150,000 clones, about 88% of them singletons; the top ten hold roughly 0.82%. Participant age was about 18 to 89 years, and participants resided in 25 or so US areas. Each participant's cohort was designated according to participant-reported clinical history. Before being deemed recovered, Cohort 3 donors had two negative PCRs, clearance, or symptom resolution. This CDR3 is 15 amino acids long. Germline V gives CDR1 MGHRA, CDR2 YSYEKL. The junction had 9 bases not matched to a gene; V was cut back by 5 bases and J by 8 bases.

This chain uses TRBV4-1 with TRBJ1-4, with 9 bases that match TRBD1. Sequencing was carried out using PBMCs or T cells enriched from blood (not recorded which). This clonotype originated in a woman under 30 who had recovered from COVID-19. The CDR3, as DNA: TGCGCCAGCAGCGATCGACGGACAGGGGTCGAAAAACTGTTTTTT. This gives the protein CASSDRRTGVEKLFF.